This is a list of T cell receptor beta chains from one sample in a study of cytomegalovirus exposure and HLA in healthy donors. The protocol was immunoSEQ multiplex PCR, while the TCRdb copy is restricted to in-frame clones and leaves out a portion. The sample has 210,000 or so clones; about 80% are singletons. Sequencing was done on a sample of PBMCs. Source of these receptors: a young man in good health and CMV-seronegative. CDR3s include the opening cysteine and the closing phenylalanine or tryptophan. The order of the fields is V gene, D gene, J gene, CDR3 length, CDR3 protein. The D gene is left open where the match is weak.

v_call: TRBV5-1
d_call: TRBD1
j_call: TRBJ1-3
cdr3_length: 15
cdr3_aa: CASRPTGGTGNTIYF

v_call: TRBV7-3
d_call: .
j_call: TRBJ1-5
cdr3_length: 13
cdr3_aa: CASSLEPFQPQHF

v_call: TRBV19
d_call: .
j_call: TRBJ1-5
cdr3_length: 15
cdr3_aa: CASYSTVGPEQPQHF

v_call: TRBV2
d_call: .
j_call: TRBJ2-7
cdr3_length: 11
cdr3_aa: CASTDRYEQYF

v_call: TRBV5-1
d_call: TRBD2
j_call: TRBJ2-5
cdr3_length: 16
cdr3_aa: CASSLLSSGREETQYF

v_call: TRBV6-1
d_call: .
j_call: TRBJ2-7
cdr3_length: 14
cdr3_aa: CASSTDRFNYEQYF

v_call: TRBV30
d_call: TRBD1
j_call: TRBJ2-5
cdr3_length: 14
cdr3_aa: CAWRPRGRQETQYF

v_call: TRBV6-1
d_call: TRBD1
j_call: TRBJ2-7
cdr3_length: 15
cdr3_aa: CASSEGTGGGYEQYF

v_call: TRBV27
d_call: TRBD1
j_call: TRBJ2-7
cdr3_length: 15
cdr3_aa: CASSSPGTGSYEQYF

v_call: TRBV7-3
d_call: .
j_call: TRBJ1-6
cdr3_length: 14
cdr3_aa: CASSLREFNSPLHF

v_call: TRBV11-3
d_call: TRBD2
j_call: TRBJ2-3
cdr3_length: 15
cdr3_aa: CASSRAGERTDTQYF

v_call: TRBV27
d_call: .
j_call: TRBJ2-1
cdr3_length: 13
cdr3_aa: CASSLSDRNEQFF

v_call: TRBV7-2
d_call: TRBD2
j_call: TRBJ2-1
cdr3_length: 16
cdr3_aa: CASSFGPLAGENEQFF

v_call: TRBV29-1
d_call: TRBD1
j_call: TRBJ1-1
cdr3_length: 13
cdr3_aa: CSADRGPDTEAFF

v_call: TRBV6-1
d_call: .
j_call: TRBJ2-6
cdr3_length: 16
cdr3_aa: CASSAGTTSGANVLTF

v_call: TRBV5-4
d_call: TRBD1
j_call: TRBJ2-7
cdr3_length: 17
cdr3_aa: CASSLATRTGWPHEQYF

v_call: TRBV7-2
d_call: .
j_call: TRBJ1-2
cdr3_length: 12
cdr3_aa: CASSPRSSGVTF

v_call: TRBV25-1
d_call: TRBD2
j_call: TRBJ2-1
cdr3_length: 17
cdr3_aa: CASSEYGAGSSYNEQFF

v_call: TRBV19
d_call: TRBD1
j_call: TRBJ1-1
cdr3_length: 13
cdr3_aa: CASSTGGNTEAFF

v_call: TRBV5-1
d_call: .
j_call: TRBJ2-7
cdr3_length: 14
cdr3_aa: CASSLQVSSYEQYF

v_call: TRBV6-5
d_call: .
j_call: .
cdr3_length: 13
cdr3_aa: CASSRAGRYEQYF

v_call: TRBV6-6
d_call: TRBD1
j_call: TRBJ1-2
cdr3_length: 13
cdr3_aa: CASRSQGDGGYTF

v_call: TRBV18
d_call: .
j_call: TRBJ1-1
cdr3_length: 14
cdr3_aa: CASSTEVGGTEAFF

v_call: TRBV19
d_call: TRBD1
j_call: TRBJ2-3
cdr3_length: 16
cdr3_aa: CASSILTGGGPDTQYF

v_call: TRBV11-2
d_call: TRBD2
j_call: TRBJ2-3
cdr3_length: 15
cdr3_aa: CASTPSGSWPDTQYF

v_call: TRBV6-5
d_call: TRBD1
j_call: TRBJ1-1
cdr3_length: 14
cdr3_aa: CASRRQGMNTEAFF

v_call: TRBV5-1
d_call: TRBD1
j_call: TRBJ1-1
cdr3_length: 15
cdr3_aa: CASSLRQGVITEAFF

v_call: TRBV5-1
d_call: TRBD1
j_call: TRBJ2-7
cdr3_length: 18
cdr3_aa: CASSLERTGGERTYEQYF

v_call: TRBV5-1
d_call: .
j_call: TRBJ2-7
cdr3_length: 13
cdr3_aa: CASSRMGPYEQYF

v_call: TRBV30
d_call: TRBD2
j_call: TRBJ2-3
cdr3_length: 16
cdr3_aa: CAWTTGTSESTDTQYF

v_call: TRBV7-2
d_call: .
j_call: TRBJ1-1
cdr3_length: 14
cdr3_aa: CASSLRRGFTEAFF

v_call: TRBV7-9
d_call: .
j_call: TRBJ2-1
cdr3_length: 15
cdr3_aa: CASSFFGQAIDEQFF

v_call: TRBV6-1
d_call: TRBD1
j_call: TRBJ1-2
cdr3_length: 14
cdr3_aa: CASSDGQGGHVYTF

v_call: TRBV30
d_call: .
j_call: TRBJ1-1
cdr3_length: 14
cdr3_aa: CAWTAGQWALRAFF

v_call: TRBV27
d_call: .
j_call: TRBJ1-5
cdr3_length: 14
cdr3_aa: CASSLGQLNQPQHF

v_call: TRBV6-5
d_call: .
j_call: TRBJ2-7
cdr3_length: 16
cdr3_aa: CASSYYRQALRYEQYF

v_call: TRBV5-4
d_call: .
j_call: TRBJ2-3
cdr3_length: 15
cdr3_aa: CASSLTSSSTDTQYF

v_call: TRBV5-1
d_call: TRBD1
j_call: TRBJ1-1
cdr3_length: 14
cdr3_aa: CASSLTGGAPEAFF

v_call: TRBV2
d_call: TRBD2
j_call: TRBJ2-1
cdr3_length: 17
cdr3_aa: CASSRGGFSGSLNEQFF

v_call: TRBV30
d_call: .
j_call: TRBJ1-1
cdr3_length: 16
cdr3_aa: CAWSQRWGGDYTEAFF

v_call: TRBV7-3
d_call: .
j_call: TRBJ1-1
cdr3_length: 13
cdr3_aa: CASSFAEDTEAFF

v_call: TRBV6-4
d_call: .
j_call: TRBJ2-5
cdr3_length: 14
cdr3_aa: CASSASGESETQYF

v_call: TRBV18
d_call: .
j_call: TRBJ1-2
cdr3_length: 12
cdr3_aa: CASSPREGGYTF

v_call: TRBV6-6
d_call: .
j_call: TRBJ1-2
cdr3_length: 13
cdr3_aa: CASSREFNYGYTF

v_call: TRBV2
d_call: TRBD2
j_call: TRBJ2-7
cdr3_length: 15
cdr3_aa: CASSGHSGSTNEQYF